These 21 T cell receptor beta chains came from one sample sequenced in a study of T-cell reconstitution after alpha-beta-depleted transplantation in children. The TCRbeta library incorporated unique molecular identifiers. One entry per CDR3 protein, called by TCRdb with MiXCR from the PCR reads. Here the sample spans hundreds of thousands of distinct CDR3 sequences, 10% to 15% being singletons. The sample consisted of PBMCs, taken before TCRalphabeta/CD19-depleted stem cell transplant. The receptors here all came from a girl aged 2 to 10 with congenital amegakaryocytic thrombocytopenia, due to receive a stem cell transplant.

In its sample, this clonotype was seen many times. The genes are TRBV20-1 and TRBJ2-1, with D unresolved. Germline V gene data show CDR1 as DFQATT and CDR2 as SNEGSKA (reference sequence). The CDR3 is made up of 17 amino acids. V was cut by 3 bases and J by 0 bases, with 18 bases left in between. The CDR3 region is CSARPSLTVSSYNEQFF. In DNA form, the CDR3 reads TGCAGTGCTAGGCCAAGTTTGACCGTAAGCTCCTACAATGAGCAGTTCTTC.

This clonotype has a count of ten or more. The V call is TRBV5-5, the J call TRBJ1-1, with a possible D match to TRBD1 (6 bases). CDR1 is SGHKS and CDR2 is YYEKEE in the germline V gene (reference sequence). The length of the CDR3 is 15 residues. V was trimmed by 4 bases and J by 1 base, leaving 14 bases between them. DNA for the CDR3: TGTGCCAGCAGCCTCAGGGGTTCGCCGAACACTGAAGCTTTCTTT. Translated, it gives CASSLRGSPNTEAFF.

This clonotype was detected ten times or more. V and J are TRBV7-3 and TRBJ2-1, with 11 bases fitting TRBD2. CDR3 length equals 16 residues. Germline V CDR1 and CDR2: SGHTA, FQGTGA. Trimming took 5 bases from V and 4 from J; bases not matched to a gene: 7. The CDR3 protein is CASSPRLAGGYNEQFF. CDR3 nucleotides: TGTGCCAGCAGCCCGCGTTTAGCGGGGGGGTACAATGAGCAGTTCTTC.

In its sample, this clonotype was seen many times. This chain joins TRBV7-6 and TRBJ2-7; possible D gene TRBD1, 6 bases. This CDR3 contains 15 residues. Germline V gene data show CDR1 as SGHVS and CDR2 as FNYEAQ. Trimming stripped 6 bases from V and 0 bases from J, with 15 bases between. CDR3 loop: CASSYGTYNSYEQYF. The CDR3 nucleotides are TGTGCCAGCAGTTATGGGACATATAACTCCTACGAGCAGTACTTC.

A few counts support this clonotype. V and J are TRBV30 and TRBJ1-1; 8 bases are shared with TRBD1. CDR1 and CDR2 from the germline V gene are GTSNPN and SVGIG (reference sequence). The CDR3 is 14 amino acids. Trimming cost V 1 base and J 1 base; bases outside gene matches: 2. CDR3 sequence reads: CAWSDGQGNTEAFF. The CDR3 bases are TGTGCCTGGAGTGACGGACAGGGGAACACTGAAGCTTTCTTT.

In its sample, this clonotype was seen many times. The genes are TRBV11-2 and TRBJ2-2; the D is unclear. CDR1 is SGHAT, CDR2 FQNNGV, per germline. This CDR3 has 15 amino acids. Trimming pared 1 base from V and 2 bases from J, leaving 8 bases between. The CDR3 DNA follows: TGTGCCAGCAGCTTAGTGCAATTAAACACCGGGGAGCTGTTTTTT. Protein: CASSLVQLNTGELFF.

Only a few counts were recorded for this clonotype. The chain couples TRBV20-1 to TRBJ2-7, with a possible D match to TRBD1 (6 bases). The CDR3 contains 12 residues. Germline CDR1 and CDR2: DFQATT and SNEGSKA (reference sequence). V was clipped by 5 bases and J by 3 bases, with 11 bases between them. The CDR3, as DNA: TGCAGTGCTTTCCGGGACAACTACGAGCAGTACTTC. Protein product: CSAFRDNYEQYF.

There are a few counts of this clonotype. J is TRBJ2-5 and V is TRBV5-5; D not certain. V was clipped by 4 bases and J by 0 bases, with 10 bases between them. The CDR3 consists of 14 residues. Germline loops: CDR1 SGHKS, CDR2 YYEKEE (reference sequence). The CDR3, as DNA: TGTGCCAGCAGCAACCGTGGCCACCAAGAGACCCAGTACTTC. Encoded protein: CASSNRGHQETQYF.

This chain uses TRBV5-1 with TRBJ2-1; 12 bases are shared with TRBD2. Trimming removed 4 bases from V and 7 bases from J; junction bases left unmatched: 12. Germline V gives CDR1 SGHRS, CDR2 YFSETQ. There are 17 residues in the CDR3. The CDR3 here is CASSAITLGLAGNEQFF. CDR3 sequence (DNA): TGCGCCAGCAGCGCTATTACCCTCGGACTAGCGGGAAATGAGCAGTTCTTC. Supplemented by reference TRBV5-1 and TRBJ2-1, the full variable domain reads KAGVTQTPRYLIKTRGQQVTLSCSPISGHRSVSWYQQTPGQGLQFLFEYFSETQRNKGNFPGRFSGRQFSNSRSEMNVSTLELGDSALYLCASSAITLGLAGNEQFFGPGTRLTVL.

The rearrangement uses TRBV18 and TRBJ2-5; maybe TRBD2 (5 bases). Germline V gene sequence: CDR1 KGHSH, CDR2 LQKENI. Trimming shortened V by 6 bases and J by 1 base, and 12 bases separated the two germline ends. CDR3 size: 14 residues. CDR3 in DNA: TGTGCCAGCTCCCTGGACTCGCTCCAAGAGACCCAGTACTTC. It is translated as CASSLDSLQETQYF.

This clonotype has only a few counts. The chain has TRBV19 and TRBJ2-7; perhaps TRBD1 as D (6 bases). Trimming stripped 4 bases from V and 6 bases from J, with 13 bases between. The CDR3 sequence is 13 residues long. From germline, CDR1 is LNHDA and CDR2 SQIVND (reference sequence). Here the CDR3 reads CASSRGPDFEQYF. The CDR3 DNA reads TGTGCCAGTAGTAGGGGGCCCGATTTCGAGCAGTACTTC.

J is TRBJ2-7 and V is TRBV28, with 14 positions matching TRBD2. Germline CDR1 reads MDHEN; CDR2 reads SYDVKM. Germline trimming cut 5 bases from V and 1 base from J; bases unmatched to any gene: 1. The CDR3 sequence is 15 residues long. CDR3 in DNA: TGTGCCAGCAGTGGGACTAGCGGGGGATCCTACGAGCAGTACTTC. It is translated as CASSGTSGGSYEQYF.

There are many counts of this clonotype. This chain joins TRBV7-9 and TRBJ1-2; no definite D call. Trimming pared 2 bases from V and 8 bases from J, leaving 15 bases between. This CDR3 contains 14 residues. Germline assignment: CDR1 SEHNR and CDR2 FQNEAQ (reference sequence). CDR3: CASSLSVPTDGYTF. The CDR3, as DNA: TGTGCCAGCAGCTTAAGTGTACCTACGGACGGCTACACCTTC.

This clonotype has a handful of counts. CDR3 loop: CASSGIRGYNEQFF. CDR3 bases: TGTGCCAGCAGCGGTATCCGGGGGTACAATGAGCAGTTCTTC. V usage is TRBV7-8 and J usage is TRBJ2-1, with D possibly being TRBD2 (6 bases). The length of the CDR3 is 14 residues. V was shortened by 5 bases and J by 4 bases, with 12 bases between the two germline ends. CDR1 is SGHVS and CDR2 is FQNEAQ in the germline V gene.

This clonotype has only a few counts. The CDR3 DNA reads TGTGCCAGCAGTCAGAGGTCGTTGGATACGCAGTATTTT. Residues: CASSQRSLDTQYF. This chain links TRBV5-5 with TRBJ2-3; unclear D gene. Germline V gene sequence: CDR1 SGHKS, CDR2 YYEKEE (reference sequence). V was clipped by 5 bases and J by 6 bases, with 13 bases between them. The CDR3 loop spans 13 amino acids. Supplemented by reference TRBV5-5 and TRBJ2-3, the full variable domain reads DAGVTQSPTHLIKTRGQQVTLRCSPISGHKSVSWYQQVLGQGPQFIFQYYEKEERGRGNFPDRFSARQFPNYSSELNVNALLLGDSALYLCASSQRSLDTQYFGPGTRLTVL.

The gene calls are TRBV12-3 or TRBV12-4 and TRBJ2-5, with 11 nucleotides matching TRBD2. After removal of 5 bases from V and 3 bases from J, the junction contained 5 bases not matched to a gene. CDR3 length: 15 amino acids. The CDR3 loop reads CASSPGGLAEETQYF. The CDR3 nucleotides read TGTGCCAGCAGTCCCGGGGGACTAGCGGAAGAGACCCAGTACTTC.

This clonotype was seen ten or more times. The rearrangement joins TRBV5-8 to TRBJ2-3, with 7 bases fitting TRBD1. With 2 bases clipped from V and 2 bases from J, the junction kept 8 bases outside the gene matches. Germline V gene sequence: CDR1 SGHTS, CDR2 YDEGEE. This CDR3 has 16 residues. CDR3 amino acids: CASSLPGQLTTDTQYF. The DNA of the CDR3 is TGTGCCAGCAGCTTACCGGGACAGTTGACCACAGATACGCAGTATTTT.

The V and J genes are TRBV9 and TRBJ2-1, with 10 positions matching TRBD2. The ends lost 3 bases at V and 1 base at J; junction bases unmatched: 7. There are 17 residues in the CDR3. Looked up from germline, CDR1 is SGDLS and CDR2 is YYNGEE. Here the CDR3 reads CASSALAGARSYNEQFF. The CDR3, as DNA: TGTGCCAGCAGCGCTCTAGCGGGAGCGAGGTCCTACAATGAGCAGTTCTTC.

The table lists this clonotype with a few counts. The gene calls are TRBV11-3 and TRBJ2-2; D is perhaps TRBD2 (6 bases). V was cut by 4 bases and J by 3 bases, with 9 bases left in between. The CDR3 extends over 14 amino acids. Germline V CDR1 and CDR2: SGHNT, YENEEA. CDR3 residues: CASSSGLYTGELFF. The CDR3 bases are TGTGCCAGCAGCTCGGGACTTTACACCGGGGAGCTGTTTTTT.

This clonotype was counted a few times. The V and J genes are TRBV7-2 and TRBJ2-2; D call uncertain. CDR3 length: 10 amino acids. Trimming cost V 9 bases and J 6 bases, with 5 bases left between them. Germline V CDR1 and CDR2: SGHTA, FQGNSA. Here the CDR3 DNA reads TGTGCCAGAAGTCCCGGGGAGCTGTTTTTT. This codes for CARSPGELFF.

This clonotype was found a few times. J is TRBJ2-4 and V is TRBV4-2, with 9 nucleotides matching TRBD1. V dropped 2 bases and J dropped 0; count of bases not matched to a gene: 14. CDR1 is LGHNA and CDR2 is YNFKEQ in the germline V gene. This CDR3 has 20 amino acids. The CDR3 is CASSQRQGEPPPIAKNIQYF. CDR3 nucleotides: TGTGCCAGCAGCCAAAGACAGGGGGAGCCTCCCCCGATAGCCAAAAACATTCAGTACTTC.